A single sample gave rise to the 32 T cell receptor beta chains below, sequenced in a study of blood T cells in healthy people across ages. Primers used in a second PCR of about 6 to 12 cycles were a sample-barcoded 5' primer and a J-beta primer mix. MiXCR, run by TCRdb on the 5' RACE reads, gives a single entry per CDR3 protein. Among about 570,000 distinct CDR3 sequences listed, roughly a quarter were seen once. The same data also went into a second study, on T cells of mothers and their children.

The specimen sequenced was blood. These receptors were obtained from a boy aged 2 to 10 in good health.

This clonotype was counted between two and nine times. V and J are TRBV6-5 and TRBJ1-2, with 7 bases aligning to TRBD1. J lost 5 bases, V lost 5 bases, and 5 bases had no gene match. The CDR3 is made up of 13 amino acids. CDR1 and CDR2 from the germline V gene are MNHEY and SVGAGI. This CDR3 is CASSRQGDYGYTF. In DNA, the CDR3 is TGTGCCAGCAGTCGGCAGGGGGATTATGGCTACACCTTC.

V gene TRBV3-1 combines with J gene TRBJ2-2; D is ambiguous. Germline CDR1 reads LGHDT; CDR2 reads YNNKEL (reference sequence). The CDR3 extends over 12 amino acids. The V and J ends lost 4 bases and 5 bases respectively, with 5 bases between them. CDR3 sequence reads: CASSRLTGELFF. DNA of the CDR3: TGTGCCAGCAGCCGATTGACCGGGGAGCTGTTTTTT.

The genes are TRBV2 and TRBJ1-5; D is undetermined. V dropped 5 bases and J dropped 4 bases, with 12 bases sitting between them. Germline CDR1 reads SNHLY; CDR2 reads FYNNEI. CDR3 length equals 14 residues. The CDR3: CASSPLQGNQPQHF. CDR3 nucleotide sequence: TGTGCCAGCAGTCCCCTACAAGGGAATCAGCCCCAGCATTTT.

This clonotype has just a few counts. The chain recombines TRBV29-1 with TRBJ2-5; tentatively, D is TRBD1 (5 bases). The CDR3 extends over 13 amino acids. The V and J ends lost 4 bases and 5 bases respectively, with 14 bases between them. CDR1 and CDR2 (germline): SQVTM, ANQGSEA. DNA for the CDR3: TGCAGCGTTGTTCAGGGATCAAGGGAGACCCAGTACTTC. It codes for CSVVQGSRETQYF.

Comments on this clonotype: A junction boundary mismatches the germline segment, possibly from a read error. This sequence joins TRBV7-8 and TRBJ1-4; perhaps TRBD1 as D (6 bases). Germline V lookup: CDR1 SGHVS, CDR2 FQNEAQ. The CDR3 runs 14 residues. The CDR3 spells CASSLGTNREELFF. The CDR3 coding sequence is TGTGCCAGCAGCTTGGGGACAAACCGTGAAGAACTGTTTTTT. The full variable domain, in which reference TRBV7-8 and TRBJ1-4 provide the parts outside the CDR3, is GAGVSQSPRYKVAKRGQDVALRCDPISGHVSLFWYQQALGQGPEFLTYFQNEAQLDKSGLPSDRFFAERPEGSVSTLKIQRTQQEDSAVYLCASSLGTNREELFFGSGTQLSVL.

This clonotype was detected a few times. This chain connects TRBV25-1 to TRBJ2-5; TRBD2 might be the D (6 bases). Judging by the DNA end, TRBJ2-1 fits better; the J call may be wrong. Germline V CDR1 and CDR2: MGHDK, SYGVNS. CDR3 length: 15 amino acids. The CDR3 is CASSESMRAGNEQFF. CDR3 bases: TGTGCCAGCAGTGAATCGATGCGGGCGGGGAATGAGCAGTTCTTC.

The rearrangement joins TRBV7-2 to TRBJ2-5; D is undetermined. V lost 5 bases, J lost 5 bases, and 12 bases lay in between. The CDR3 covers 13 residues. CDR1 SGHTA and CDR2 FQGNSA come from the germline V gene. CDR3 DNA: TGTGCCAGCAGCCAACCAGGTCGGGAGACCCAGTACTTC. It is translated as CASSQPGRETQYF. Variable domain in full (rest from reference TRBV7-2 and TRBJ2-5): GAGVSQSPSNKVTEKGKDVELRCDPISGHTALYWYRQSLGQGLEFLIYFQGNSAPDKSGLPSDRFSAERTGGSVSTLTIQRTQQEDSAVYLCASSQPGRETQYFGPGTRLLVL.

The genes are TRBV27 and TRBJ2-3; a possible D gene is TRBD2 (5 bases). Germline V gene sequence: CDR1 MNHEY, CDR2 SMNVEV (reference sequence). The CDR3 runs to 13 residues. The V end lost 4 bases, the J end lost 2 bases, and 7 bases lay between the germline ends. The CDR3 nucleotides read TGTGCCAGCAGTTACGGGAACACAGATACGCAGTATTTT. The encoded protein is CASSYGNTDTQYF.

The rearrangement links TRBV27 to TRBJ2-1; D may be TRBD2 (6 bases). Per germline, CDR1 MNHEY and CDR2 SMNVEV (reference sequence). This CDR3 contains 15 residues. Trimming took off 2 bases at V and 4 bases at J, with 12 bases between the two ends. CDR3 nucleotide sequence: TGTGCCAGCAGTTTAACGACTAGAGGGTACAATGAGCAGTTCTTC. Translating it yields CASSLTTRGYNEQFF.

This clonotype appeared a few times. This rearrangement joins TRBV7-9 to TRBJ2-7, with 11 nucleotides matching TRBD2. Germline-derived CDR1 and CDR2 are SEHNR and FQNEAQ (reference sequence). This CDR3 has 15 amino acids. V dropped 5 bases and J dropped 3; count of bases not matched to a gene: 6. The CDR3 DNA is TGTGCCAGCAGCCTACTAGCGGGAGTCCTCTACGAGCAGTACTTC. This codes for CASSLLAGVLYEQYF.

V gene TRBV20-1 combines with J gene TRBJ2-5; D possibly corresponds to TRBD1 (6 bases). The CDR3 is made up of 15 amino acids. Germline CDR1 is DFQATT and CDR2 is SNEGSKA (reference sequence). Trimming left V 5 bases short and J 11 bases short, with 27 bases between. Written as DNA, the CDR3 is TGCAGTGCTGATACAGGACATGGGGGCACCTACAAGCAGTACTTC. Translated, it gives CSADTGHGGTYKQYF.

In regard to this clonotype: One base away lies a much larger clone, so this may be a sequencing read error. This sequence joins TRBV6-6 and TRBJ2-1, with TRBD2 matching over 9 bases. Germline assignment: CDR1 MNHNY and CDR2 SVGAGI (reference sequence). The CDR3 length is 17 residues. CDR3 residues: CAGSYSALAGVYNEQFF. The CDR3 region has the DNA TGTGCCGGCAGTTACTCTGCACTAGCGGGTGTCTACAATGAGCAGTTCTTC.

The V gene is TRBV27, the J gene TRBJ2-1; tentative D call: TRBD1 (6 bases). V was clipped by 7 bases and J by 4 bases, with 17 bases between them. Germline CDR1 MNHEY, CDR2 SMNVEV (reference sequence). This CDR3 has 15 amino acids. This chain's CDR3 is CASTITGNGYNEQFF. CDR3 in DNA: TGTGCCAGCACAATTACAGGGAACGGATACAATGAGCAGTTCTTC.

This clonotype appeared many times. The genes are TRBV10-3 and TRBJ2-7; 7 bases fit TRBD2. This CDR3 is 14 amino acids long. CDR1 ENHRY and CDR2 SYGVKD come from the germline V gene. The V and J ends lost 3 bases and 3 bases, in that order; junction bases with no gene match: 5. CDR3 region: CAISEVASGYEQYF. The CDR3 bases are TGTGCCATCAGTGAAGTCGCTAGCGGCTACGAGCAGTACTTC.

A few counts support this clonotype. CDR3 residues: CSARTSDPSTDTQYF. CDR3 DNA sequence: TGCAGTGCTCGCACTAGCGACCCTAGCACAGATACGCAGTATTTT. The rearrangement joins TRBV20-1 to TRBJ2-3, with TRBD2 matching over 7 bases. V shed 5 bases, J shed 0 bases, and the junction held 8 bases outside the gene matches. The CDR3 extends over 15 amino acids. Germline V CDR1 and CDR2: DFQATT, SNEGSKA (reference sequence).

The table lists this clonotype with many counts. The V and J genes are TRBV29-1 and TRBJ2-5, with a possible D match to TRBD2 (6 bases). The tail of the sequence fits TRBJ2-1 better, so the J call may be wrong. CDR3 size: 14 residues. Germline assignment: CDR1 SQVTM and CDR2 ANQGSEA. This CDR3 is CSAGTLAAYNEQFF. DNA for the CDR3: TGCAGCGCGGGGACTCTTGCGGCTTACAATGAGCAGTTCTTC.

The V call is TRBV20-1, the J call TRBJ2-7; either TRBD1 or TRBD2 may fit D (6 bases each). CDR1 DFQATT and CDR2 SNEGSKA come from the germline V gene (reference sequence). The CDR3 is made up of 13 amino acids. V was shortened by 3 bases and J by 3 bases, with 12 bases between the two germline ends. Written as DNA, the CDR3 is TGCAGTGCTAGCGGGGGACATCACTACGAGCAGTACTTC. The encoded protein is CSASGGHHYEQYF.

This clonotype was observed a few times. J is TRBJ2-3 and V is TRBV7-9; 8 bases are a match to TRBD2. Germline CDR1 SEHNR, CDR2 FQNEAQ (reference sequence). Trimming took 5 bases from V and 2 from J; bases not matched to a gene: 9. The CDR3 contains 16 residues. The CDR3 here is CASSQKGLADTDTQYF. The CDR3 DNA is TGTGCCAGCAGCCAGAAAGGACTAGCTGACACAGATACGCAGTATTTT.

The gene calls are TRBV12-3 or TRBV12-4 and TRBJ2-5; D is uncertain. Trimming took off 1 base at V and 0 bases at J, with 6 bases between the two ends. CDR3 length equals 14 residues. This chain's CDR3 is CASSLDPDQETQYF. CDR3 coding DNA: TGTGCCAGCAGTTTAGACCCCGACCAAGAGACCCAGTACTTC.

The chain joins TRBV4-3 to TRBJ2-2, with a weak D call TRBD2 (5 bases). The V end was cut by 4 bases, the J end by 10 bases, with 22 bases between. The CDR3 sequence is 16 residues long. Per the germline V gene, CDR1 is LGHNA and CDR2 is YSLEER. As DNA, the CDR3 is TGCGCCAGCAGCCCAGGACTGGACTGGAACGTTGAGGAGCTGTTTTTT. It codes for CASSPGLDWNVEELFF.

J is TRBJ2-5 and V is TRBV7-2; perhaps TRBD2 as D (6 bases). Germline CDR1 reads SGHTA; CDR2 reads FQGNSA. The CDR3 contains 14 residues. Trimming took off 3 bases at V and 4 bases at J, with 12 bases between the two ends. CDR3: CASSFPGGIETQYF. CDR3 DNA: TGTGCCAGCAGCTTCCCTGGGGGGATAGAGACCCAGTACTTC. Full variable domain (rest looked up from reference TRBV7-2 and TRBJ2-5): GAGVSQSPSNKVTEKGKDVELRCDPISGHTALYWYRQSLGQGLEFLIYFQGNSAPDKSGLPSDRFSAERTGGSVSTLTIQRTQQEDSAVYLCASSFPGGIETQYFGPGTRLLVL.

A note on this clonotype: One end of the junction does not line up with germline, which may come from a read error. The V and J genes are TRBV9 and TRBJ2-3; TRBD2 matches 8 bases. Germline CDR1 is SGDLS and CDR2 is YYNGEE. CDR3 length: 17 residues. The CDR3 DNA is TGTGCCAGTAGCGCTAAACCTGCGGGGGGATCCACAGATACGCAGTATTTT. This gives the protein CASSAKPAGGSTDTQYF.

This clonotype was detected a few times. In nucleotides, the CDR3 is TGTGCCAGCAGCTTACGGAGTCGAGCCCCCTACTCTGGGGCCAACGTCCTGACTTTC. This codes for CASSLRSRAPYSGANVLTF. This chain links TRBV7-3 with TRBJ2-6, with D uncertain. From germline, CDR1 is SGHTA and CDR2 FQGTGA. V lost 2 bases and J lost 0, with 17 bases in between. This CDR3 is built from 19 residues.

The sample holds a few counts of this clonotype. The chain links TRBV18 to TRBJ2-1; 9 bases are a match to TRBD1. The CDR3 is 15 amino acids. The germline V gene has CDR1 KGHSH and CDR2 LQKENI. V gave up 4 bases and J gave up 9 bases; unmatched junction bases: 10. Here the CDR3 DNA reads TGTGCCAGCTCACTTGACGGGACAGGGTCGGTTGAGCAGTTCTTC. Amino acids: CASSLDGTGSVEQFF.

This clonotype has more than one count but fewer than ten. The rearrangement links TRBV4-3 to TRBJ2-7; no firm D call. Per germline, CDR1 LGHNA and CDR2 YSLEER. Trimming took 1 base from V and 3 from J, leaving 10 bases between them. CDR3 length equals 14 residues. The chain's CDR3 is CASSQGVYRYEQYF. The CDR3 nucleotides are TGCGCCAGCAGCCAAGGGGTGTATCGCTACGAGCAGTACTTC.

This clonotype was observed a handful of times. The chain recombines TRBV6-6 with TRBJ2-4; D gene uncertain. V was trimmed by 6 bases and J by 1 base, leaving 19 bases between them. The CDR3 runs 17 residues. Germline lookup yields CDR1 MNHNY and CDR2 SVGAGI (reference sequence). The CDR3 DNA follows: TGTGCCAGCAGGCGGAACGTGGCTCAGAGGGCCAAAAACATTCAGTACTTC. Translating gives CASRRNVAQRAKNIQYF.

The chain couples TRBV12-3 or TRBV12-4 to TRBJ1-5; D call uncertain. Trimming removed 5 bases from V and 7 bases from J, with 15 bases in between. The CDR3 consists of 14 residues. The CDR3 protein is CASSGSPAMQPQHF. CDR3 nucleotides: TGTGCCAGCAGTGGTAGTCCAGCCATGCAGCCCCAGCATTTT.

The chain has TRBV10-3 and TRBJ1-1; perhaps TRBD1 as D (6 bases). CDR1 and CDR2 from the germline V gene are ENHRY and SYGVKD. V lost 0 bases and J lost 4, with 12 bases in between. The CDR3 runs to 15 residues. The CDR3 reads CAISESEYRATEAFF. The CDR3 region has the DNA TGTGCCATCAGTGAGTCGGAATACAGGGCCACTGAAGCTTTCTTT.

The chain combines TRBV6-5 with TRBJ1-1; 9 bases match TRBD1. From germline, CDR1 is MNHEY and CDR2 SVGAGI. The V gene end was trimmed by 2 bases and the J gene end by 1 base; junction bases not matched to a gene: 11. CDR3 length equals 18 residues. CDR3 residues: CASSYTYPGTGTNTEAFF. The CDR3 DNA sequence: TGTGCCAGCAGTTACACATACCCCGGGACAGGGACGAACACTGAAGCTTTCTTT.

This clonotype has just a few counts. The gene calls are TRBV29-1 and TRBJ2-5; D is unclear. CDR3 length: 12 residues. Trimming shortened V by 4 bases and J by 1 base, and 7 bases separated the two germline ends. Germline CDR1 SQVTM, CDR2 ANQGSEA. The CDR3: CSVVGIQETQYF. CDR3 DNA: TGCAGCGTTGTGGGGATCCAAGAGACCCAGTACTTC.

The chain is built from TRBV29-1 and TRBJ2-6; tentative D call: TRBD2 (6 bases). The CDR3 extends over 14 amino acids. Germline V gives CDR1 SQVTM, CDR2 ANQGSEA. V was shortened by 3 bases and J by 3 bases, with 9 bases between the two germline ends. In DNA form, the CDR3 reads TGCAGCGTTGATGGGGGAGGTGGGGCCAACGTCCTGACTTTC. Amino acids: CSVDGGGGANVLTF.

This clonotype was counted a few times. The rearrangement uses TRBV20-1 and TRBJ2-1, with 7 bases lining up with TRBD2. Germline V gene data show CDR1 as DFQATT and CDR2 as SNEGSKA (reference sequence). The CDR3 runs 13 residues. The CDR3 loop reads CSLTRLAPNEQFF. The CDR3 DNA follows: TGCAGCCTTACGAGACTAGCCCCTAATGAGCAGTTCTTC.